What follows are 16 T cell receptor beta chains derived from one specimen sequenced in a study of CD8+ T cells in alopecia areata. cDNA serving as the sequencing template came from extracted, reverse transcribed RNA. The protocol was immunoSEQ multiplex PCR, while the TCRdb copy is restricted to in-frame clones and leaves out a portion. The sample records 150,000 or so clones, roughly 50% being singletons. Sample: CD4+ T cells sorted from blood. These receptors were taken from a human donor with alopecia areata.

This chain connects TRBV6-5 to TRBJ2-3, with a weak D call TRBD1 (6 bases). CDR1 is MNHEY, CDR2 SVGAGI, per germline. This CDR3 contains 15 residues. Trimming removed 5 bases from V and 0 bases from J, with 12 bases in between. This CDR3 reads CASSKDRSSTDTQYF. The CDR3 bases are TGTGCCAGCAGTAAAGACAGGTCTAGCACAGATACGCAGTATTTT.

This clone has a handful of counts. The chain combines TRBV29-1 with TRBJ1-1, with no clear D. Trimming shortened V by 2 bases and J by 1 base, and 2 bases separated the two germline ends. The germline CDR1 and CDR2 sequences are SQVTM and ANQGSEA. This CDR3 is 11 amino acids long. The CDR3 region is CSVEWNTEAFF. Here the CDR3 DNA reads TGCAGCGTTGAATGGAACACTGAAGCTTTCTTT.

The CDR3 coding sequence is TGTGCCAGCAGGAGGGGAATACGTCAGCCCCAGCATTTT. This sequence encodes CASRRGIRQPQHF. The V gene is TRBV27, the J gene TRBJ1-5; D is possibly TRBD1 (5 bases). V lost 6 bases, J lost 6 bases, and 12 bases lay in between. The CDR3 sequence is 13 residues long. Germline CDR1 is MNHEY and CDR2 is SMNVEV (reference sequence).

The chain has TRBV7-2 and TRBJ2-7; 7 nucleotides align to TRBD1. Germline CDR1 SGHTA, CDR2 FQGNSA. The CDR3 is made up of 16 amino acids. Trimming at V came to 5 bases and at J to 0 bases, leaving 10 bases not matched to a gene. CDR3 protein: CASSPNRDRLSYEQYF. CDR3 DNA sequence: TGTGCCAGCAGCCCAAACAGGGACAGACTCTCCTACGAGCAGTACTTC.

The V gene is TRBV25-1, the J gene TRBJ2-7, with D possibly being TRBD2 (5 bases). The CDR3 loop spans 13 amino acids. V was clipped by 5 bases and J by 3 bases, with 11 bases between them. CDR1 and CDR2 from the germline V gene are MGHDK and SYGVNS. The CDR3 coding sequence is TGTGCCAGCAGTCGGGTGGGGAGCTACGAGCAGTACTTC. Its protein product is CASSRVGSYEQYF.

The J gene is TRBJ2-1, the V gene TRBV2; D perhaps matches TRBD1 (6 bases). Germline loops: CDR1 SNHLY, CDR2 FYNNEI. CDR3 length equals 13 residues. Trimming removed 9 bases at V and 5 bases at J, with 14 bases between. The CDR3 protein is CASKEQGDNEQFF. CDR3 coding DNA: TGTGCCAGTAAAGAACAGGGAGACAATGAGCAGTTCTTC. Together with reference TRBV2 and TRBJ2-1, the CDR3 gives the full variable domain: EPEVTQTPSHQVTQMGQEVILRCVPISNHLYFYWYRQILGQKVEFLVSFYNNEISEKSEIFDDQFSVERPDGSNFTLKIRSTKLEDSAMYFCASKEQGDNEQFFGPGTRLTVL.

The J gene is TRBJ2-3, the V gene TRBV27; the D gene could be TRBD1 or TRBD2 (6 bases each). Germline CDR1 and CDR2: MNHEY and SMNVEV (reference sequence). V lost 6 bases, J lost 2 bases, and 18 bases lay in between. The CDR3 runs to 16 residues. The CDR3 protein is CASSPLGGADTDTQYF. As DNA, the CDR3 is TGTGCCAGCAGCCCTCTCGGGGGCGCGGACACAGATACGCAGTATTTT.

J is TRBJ1-5 and V is TRBV2; 10 nucleotides agree with TRBD1. Germline trimming cut 3 bases from V and 4 bases from J; bases unmatched to any gene: 3. Germline-derived CDR1 and CDR2 are SNHLY and FYNNEI. The length of the CDR3 is 15 residues. CDR3 sequence: CASSDWGQGNQPQHF. Here the CDR3 DNA reads TGTGCCAGCAGTGATTGGGGACAGGGGAATCAGCCCCAGCATTTT.

The chain carries TRBV5-8 and TRBJ2-5; the D call may be TRBD1 or TRBD2 (5 bases each). This CDR3 has 16 residues. The V gene lost 2 bases and the J gene lost 5 bases, with 19 bases spanning the gap. Germline V CDR1 and CDR2: SGHTS, YDEGEE. CDR3 nucleotides: TGTGCCAGCAGCTTTTGGCCGTTGGGGGAATCGGAGACCCAGTACTTC. Translated, it gives CASSFWPLGESETQYF.

The V call is TRBV30, the J call TRBJ2-6; D is undetermined. This CDR3 has 14 residues. V was clipped by 2 bases and J by 4 bases, with 9 bases between them. Germline V lookup: CDR1 GTSNPN, CDR2 SVGIG (reference sequence). The DNA for the CDR3 is TGTGCCTGGAGTCTCCCTCCAGGGGCCAACGTCCTGACTTTC. The encoded protein is CAWSLPPGANVLTF.

The genes are TRBV6-5 and TRBJ2-2, with D maybe TRBD1 (5 bases). Looked up from germline, CDR1 is MNHEY and CDR2 is SVGAGI. This CDR3 is built from 15 residues. The V end lost 5 bases, the J end lost 1 base, and 11 bases lay between the germline ends. The chain's CDR3 is CASSADTLNTGELFF. The CDR3 DNA sequence: TGTGCCAGCAGTGCGGACACCCTGAACACCGGGGAGCTGTTTTTT.

The gene calls are TRBV7-9 and TRBJ2-7, with 9 bases that match TRBD1. Per germline, CDR1 SEHNR and CDR2 FQNEAQ (reference sequence). This CDR3 has 12 amino acids. With 11 bases clipped from V and 0 bases from J, the junction kept 2 bases outside the gene matches. This CDR3 is CAGQGSSYEQYF. The CDR3 DNA reads as TGTGCCGGACAGGGGAGCTCCTACGAGCAGTACTTC.

The rearrangement uses TRBV6-6 and TRBJ1-1; D is undetermined. Germline CDR1 is MNHNY and CDR2 is SVGAGI (reference sequence). The CDR3 loop spans 11 amino acids. The V gene lost 7 bases and the J gene lost 5 bases, with 8 bases spanning the gap. The CDR3 here is CASILRTEAFF. The DNA of the CDR3 is TGTGCCAGCATCCTTCGAACTGAAGCTTTCTTT.

The chain combines TRBV28 with TRBJ1-2; D not resolved. The CDR3 totals 11 residues. V gave up 5 bases and J gave up 4 bases, with 5 bases separating them. Germline assignment: CDR1 MDHEN and CDR2 SYDVKM. The CDR3 coding sequence is TGTGCCAGCAGTAACCTCTATGGCTACACCTTC. This sequence encodes CASSNLYGYTF.

The J gene is TRBJ2-7, the V gene TRBV6-5, with D uncertain. Germline CDR1 and CDR2: MNHEY and SVGAGI. The CDR3 consists of 13 residues. Trimming shortened V by 7 bases and J by 0 bases, and 10 bases separated the two germline ends. DNA of the CDR3: TGTGCCAGCATCGGACGTAGCTCCTACGAGCAGTACTTC. Amino acids: CASIGRSSYEQYF.

This clone was found a few times. The chain couples TRBV5-4 to TRBJ2-3; TRBD2 agrees at 14 bases. This CDR3 is built from 16 residues. CDR1 and CDR2 from the germline V gene are SGHNT and YYREEE (reference sequence). The V segment lost 3 bases and the J segment 5 bases; nucleotides outside the gene matches: 5. The CDR3 protein is CASSSGTSGSGDTQYF. The CDR3 DNA is TGTGCCAGCAGCTCCGGGACTAGCGGGAGTGGAGATACGCAGTATTTT.